These 28 T cell receptor beta chains were all obtained from the same sample, sequenced in a study of human T cells and chemical hapten exposure. TCRdb recomputed calls from the RACE reads with MiXCR, one row per CDR3 protein. This sample has around 380,000 distinct CDR3 sequences; 4.8% occur once, and the top ten carry about 2.1%. Regarding time point: patch test 1, 2 weeks after DPC sensitization. The treatment here: therapeutic diphenylcyclopropenone sensitization with weekly scalp DPC. Sequenced material: whole blood, taken in connection with sensitization to the hapten diphenylcyclopropenone (DPC). The receptors here all came from a woman aged 45-59 years with alopecia areata. Some clones in this sample may be carry-over from other donors' samples.

In its sample, this clonotype was seen many times. This chain joins TRBV5-1 and TRBJ2-1; D is ambiguous. This CDR3 has 13 residues. Trimming shortened V by 4 bases and J by 8 bases, and 13 bases separated the two germline ends. Germline CDR1 reads SGHRS; CDR2 reads YFSETQ. The CDR3 reads CASSPYTDDEQFF. DNA of the CDR3: TGCGCCAGCAGCCCTTATACTGACGATGAGCAGTTCTTC.

This chain links TRBV5-5 with TRBJ1-5; TRBD1 might be the D (5 bases). Germline V gene sequence: CDR1 SGHKS, CDR2 YYEKEE (reference sequence). This CDR3 is built from 16 residues. The ends were cut back, 4 bases at V and 2 bases at J, with 16 bases in the middle. The DNA of the CDR3 is TGTGCCAGCAGCCCCGTGGCAGGGAGAGGCAATCAGCCCCAGCATTTT. The encoded protein is CASSPVAGRGNQPQHF.

This clonotype appeared a few times. This chain uses TRBV18 with TRBJ1-2; D is undetermined. Germline CDR1 KGHSH, CDR2 LQKENI. The CDR3 sequence is 13 residues long. Between the trimmed V and J ends, which lost 2 bases and 4 bases, there was a span of 8 bases. In DNA form, the CDR3 reads TGTGCCAGCTCACCAAATGGACCCTATGGCTACACCTTC. Amino acid sequence: CASSPNGPYGYTF. Based on the CDR3 plus reference TRBV18 and TRBJ1-2, the full variable domain is NAGVMQNPRHLVRRRGQEARLRCSPMKGHSHVYWYRQLPEEGLKFMVYLQKENIIDESGMPKERFSAEFPKEGPSILRIQQVVRGDSAAYFCASSPNGPYGYTFGSGTRLTVV.

V is TRBV7-9 and J is TRBJ1-1; 7 nucleotides align to TRBD1. CDR3 length: 13 amino acids. Germline values: CDR1 SEHNR, CDR2 FQNEAQ (reference sequence). The junction had 8 bases not matched to a gene; V was cut back by 5 bases and J by 8 bases. DNA for the CDR3: TGTGCCAGCAGCCCACAGGGGCCCGTAGAAGCTTTCTTT. Encoded protein: CASSPQGPVEAFF.

Concerning this clonotype: This clone may be a read error of a much larger clone one base away. The J gene is TRBJ1-5, the V gene TRBV20-1, with D hard to call. With 0 bases removed from V and 3 bases from J, the gap between germline ends came to 9 bases. Germline loops: CDR1 DFQATT, CDR2 SNEGSKA (reference sequence). This CDR3 has 14 residues. Here the CDR3 DNA reads TGCAGTGCTAGAGATCGAAGGGACAATCAGCCCCAGCATTTT. This sequence encodes CSARDRRDNQPQHF.

This clonotype was recorded at least ten times. The chain joins TRBV28 to TRBJ2-3, with a weak D call TRBD1 (6 bases). The CDR3 is 14 amino acids. Germline values: CDR1 MDHEN, CDR2 SYDVKM. The germline V and J ends were trimmed by 3 bases and 4 bases, with 11 bases remaining between them. CDR3 bases: TGTGCCAGCAGTTTCGAGGGGGTCGCAGATACGCAGTATTTT. Protein: CASSFEGVADTQYF.

Many counts were recorded for this clonotype. The chain recombines TRBV6-5 with TRBJ1-1; D remains unclear. Trimming shortened V by 6 bases and J by 5 bases, and 19 bases separated the two germline ends. The CDR3 has 15 amino acids. Germline CDR1 is MNHEY and CDR2 is SVGAGI. The CDR3 reads CASRVSGTRRTEAFF. The DNA for the CDR3 is TGTGCCAGCAGGGTTTCGGGCACCCGTCGGACTGAAGCTTTCTTT.

CDR3 residues: CASSLRTDSNLAGARNIQYF. The CDR3 DNA follows: TGTGCCAGCAGCCTACGGACTGATTCTAATCTAGCGGGAGCTCGCAACATTCAGTACTTC. This chain connects TRBV11-2 to TRBJ2-4; 10 bases line up with TRBD2. V was clipped by 5 bases and J by 7 bases; unmatched bases: 23. CDR1 is SGHAT, CDR2 FQNNGV, per germline. The CDR3 runs 20 residues.

V usage is TRBV11-2 and J usage is TRBJ2-6, with 10 bases matching TRBD1. V was pared by 5 bases and J by 2 bases, with 18 bases of the junction left unmatched. This CDR3 comprises 21 residues. Germline V gene data show CDR1 as SGHAT and CDR2 as FQNNGV. CDR3 residues: CASSHIQLTGGASPGANVLTF. CDR3 bases: TGTGCCAGCAGCCATATACAATTGACAGGGGGCGCTTCTCCTGGGGCCAACGTCCTGACTTTC.

This clonotype was seen ten or more times. The J gene is TRBJ1-2, the V gene TRBV7-3, with a weak D call TRBD1 (6 bases). V gave up 5 bases and J gave up 4 bases, with 17 bases separating them. The CDR3 is 15 amino acids. Germline CDR1 SGHTA, CDR2 FQGTGA. CDR3 sequence: CASSPGRGSGYGYTF. Written as DNA, the CDR3 is TGTGCCAGCAGCCCCGGTAGGGGGAGCGGCTATGGCTACACCTTC.

This clonotype has at least ten counts. CDR3 nucleotide sequence: TGTGCCAGCAGTTTGTCCGGGGGGCAGCAGCCCCAGCATTTT. This encodes CASSLSGGQQPQHF. The J gene is TRBJ1-5, the V gene TRBV27; D perhaps matches TRBD1 (6 bases). The CDR3 spans 14 residues. CDR1 is MNHEY, CDR2 SMNVEV, per germline (reference sequence). The ends were cut back, 3 bases at V and 7 bases at J, with 13 bases in the middle.

This clonotype was seen many times. The chain combines TRBV7-2 with TRBJ2-5; a weak D match, TRBD2 (5 bases). The CDR3 is 13 residues long. Germline CDR1 and CDR2: SGHTA and FQGNSA. Trimming shortened V by 7 bases and J by 5 bases, and 14 bases separated the two germline ends. Written as DNA, the CDR3 is TGTGCCAGCACCGGGGAGCCCCTGGAGACCCAGTACTTC. This codes for CASTGEPLETQYF.

This clonotype has at least ten counts. CDR3 nucleotide sequence: TGCAGTGCCCTGCCCGGGAAACCGACCTACGAGCAGTACTTC. Translation: CSALPGKPTYEQYF. V gene TRBV20-1 combines with J gene TRBJ2-7; tentatively, D is TRBD2 (5 bases). The CDR3 length is 14 residues. Trimming pared 6 bases from V and 2 bases from J, leaving 17 bases between. Germline values: CDR1 DFQATT, CDR2 SNEGSKA (reference sequence).

V gene TRBV6-5 combines with J gene TRBJ2-7; TRBD1 might be the D (6 bases). V was cut by 6 bases and J by 7 bases, with 19 bases left in between. The length of the CDR3 is 14 residues. Germline CDR1 MNHEY, CDR2 SVGAGI. CDR3 sequence (DNA): TGTGCCAGCAGCCGCGAATCCAGGGGTGGAGAGCAGTACTTC. Amino acids: CASSRESRGGEQYF.

V usage is TRBV5-1 and J usage is TRBJ2-1; D is perhaps TRBD2 (5 bases). The CDR3 spans 17 residues. From germline, CDR1 is SGHRS and CDR2 YFSETQ. V was pared by 2 bases and J by 0 bases, with 15 bases between. The CDR3 reads CASSLIPSGNSYNEQFF. The CDR3 nucleotides read TGCGCCAGCAGCTTAATCCCCAGCGGAAACTCCTACAATGAGCAGTTCTTC.

The sample holds many counts of this clonotype. V gene TRBV3-1 combines with J gene TRBJ2-6, with D possibly matching TRBD1 (5 bases). Per the germline V gene, CDR1 is LGHDT and CDR2 is YNNKEL (reference sequence). The CDR3 covers 17 residues. The V gene lost 0 bases and the J gene lost 1 base, with 10 bases spanning the gap. This CDR3 reads CASSQDKGLSGANVLTF. The DNA for the CDR3 is TGTGCCAGCAGCCAAGATAAGGGGCTTTCTGGGGCCAACGTCCTGACTTTC. The complete variable domain, with remaining parts taken from reference TRBV3-1 and TRBJ2-6, reads DTAVSQTPKYLVTQMGNDKSIKCEQNLGHDTMYWYKQDSKKFLKIMFSYNNKELIINETVPNRFSPKSPDKAHLNLHINSLELGDSAVYFCASSQDKGLSGANVLTFGAGSRLTVL.

This clonotype was detected many times. V is TRBV20-1 and J is TRBJ2-7, with D possibly matching TRBD1 (6 bases). V gave up 3 bases and J gave up 0 bases, with 15 bases separating them. CDR1 is DFQATT, CDR2 SNEGSKA, per germline (reference sequence). The CDR3 extends over 15 amino acids. CDR3 region: CSARLPRGGSYEQYF. The DNA for the CDR3 is TGCAGTGCTAGGCTCCCTAGAGGGGGCTCCTACGAGCAGTACTTC.

This clonotype appeared many times. The chain couples TRBV4-1 to TRBJ2-1; TRBD1 might be the D (6 bases). V lost 0 bases and J 4 bases, leaving 13 bases between the germline ends. CDR3 size: 16 residues. CDR1 and CDR2 (germline): MGHRA, YSYEKL. The CDR3 loop reads CASSQEVRDTYNEQFF. The CDR3 DNA reads TGCGCCAGCAGCCAAGAAGTCCGGGACACTTACAATGAGCAGTTCTTC.

This clonotype was picked up many times. The chain links TRBV9 to TRBJ1-2, with unresolved D. Between the trimmed V and J ends, which lost 4 bases and 2 bases, there was a span of 12 bases. The CDR3 sequence is 14 residues long. Germline V gene sequence: CDR1 SGDLS, CDR2 YYNGEE. The CDR3, as DNA: TGTGCCAGCAGCAAGGAGGACTTCAACTATGGCTACACCTTC. It codes for CASSKEDFNYGYTF.

This clonotype appeared many times. The chain couples TRBV7-9 to TRBJ2-7, with a weak D call TRBD1 (5 bases). The length of the CDR3 is 13 residues. The V end was cut by 5 bases, the J end by 0 bases, with 8 bases between. Germline-derived CDR1 and CDR2 are SEHNR and FQNEAQ (reference sequence). CDR3 in amino acids: CASSPDTSYEQYF. CDR3 sequence (DNA): TGTGCCAGCAGCCCGGACACCTCCTACGAGCAGTACTTC.

This clonotype was counted only a few times. The V call is TRBV6-1, the J call TRBJ2-7; D may match TRBD1 or TRBD2 (5 bases each). Per the germline V gene, CDR1 is MNHNS and CDR2 is SASEGT. The CDR3 is 14 residues long. Trimming pared 7 bases from V and 1 base from J, leaving 14 bases between. The CDR3 here is CASNPGRSSYEQYF. CDR3 nucleotide sequence: TGTGCCAGCAACCCGGGACGGAGTTCCTACGAGCAGTACTTC.

This clonotype was counted between two and nine times. The rearrangement links TRBV29-1 to TRBJ1-1; 8 bases fit TRBD1. CDR1 is SQVTM, CDR2 ANQGSEA, per germline. V gave up 5 bases and J gave up 3 bases; unmatched junction bases: 5. This CDR3 has 13 residues. CDR3 sequence (DNA): TGCAGCGTTTGGACAGGGTCCCACACTGAAGCTTTCTTT. Amino acid sequence: CSVWTGSHTEAFF.

The table lists this clonotype with a few counts. This chain connects TRBV28 to TRBJ1-5, with TRBD1 matching 7 bases. Germline-derived CDR1 and CDR2 are MDHEN and SYDVKM. The junction had 5 bases not matched to a gene; V was cut back by 6 bases and J by 3 bases. This CDR3 contains 14 residues. In DNA, the CDR3 is TGTGCCAGCAGAATCGGGACAGTCAATCAGCCCCAGCATTTT. Translated: CASRIGTVNQPQHF.

This clonotype was detected ten times or more. The rearrangement uses TRBV28 and TRBJ2-7, with 9 positions matching TRBD1. Losses at the gene ends were 5 bases for V and 1 base for J; bases not matched to a gene: 0. The CDR3 extends over 13 amino acids. Germline V gene sequence: CDR1 MDHEN, CDR2 SYDVKM. For the CDR3, the DNA is TGTGCCAGCAGTGACAGGGGGTCCTACGAGCAGTACTTC. Translating gives CASSDRGSYEQYF.

This clonotype occurred a few times. The chain employs TRBV4-1 and TRBJ2-1, with 11 bases identical to TRBD1. CDR1 and CDR2 from the germline V gene are MGHRA and YSYEKL. This CDR3 has 17 amino acids. J lost 6 bases, V lost 0 bases, and 7 bases had no gene match. CDR3 protein: CASSQDPRGTGGNEQFF. In DNA, the CDR3 is TGCGCCAGCAGCCAAGATCCAAGGGGGACAGGGGGCAATGAGCAGTTCTTC.

This clonotype was recorded many times. The chain combines TRBV6-2 or TRBV6-3 with TRBJ2-7; D is unclear. CDR3 length: 13 residues. Germline V gives CDR1 MNHEY, CDR2 SVGEGT. V was clipped by 0 bases and J by 2 bases, with 5 bases between them. DNA of the CDR3: TGTGCCAGCAGTTACTCGATTCCCTACGAGCAGTACTTC. Its protein product is CASSYSIPYEQYF.

The V and J genes are TRBV20-1 and TRBJ1-1; D uncertain. Trimming stripped 6 bases from V and 4 bases from J, with 9 bases between. This CDR3 has 11 residues. CDR1 is DFQATT and CDR2 is SNEGSKA in the germline V gene (reference sequence). The CDR3 region is CSATTSTEAFF. CDR3 nucleotides: TGCAGTGCGACTACGAGCACTGAAGCTTTCTTT.

The table lists this clonotype with a few counts. The chain recombines TRBV5-6 with TRBJ2-6; a weak D match, TRBD1 (5 bases). The CDR3 length is 15 residues. Trimming shortened V by 0 bases and J by 3 bases, and 7 bases separated the two germline ends. The V gene's germline CDR1 is SGHDT and CDR2 YYEEEE. The DNA for the CDR3 is TGTGCCAGCAGCTTGGAAGGGGTTGGGGCCAACGTCCTGACTTTC. Its translation: CASSLEGVGANVLTF. Filled out from reference TRBV5-6 and TRBJ2-6, the complete variable domain reads DAGVTQSPTHLIKTRGQQVTLRCSPKSGHDTVSWYQQALGQGPQFIFQYYEEEERQRGNFPDRFSGHQFPNYSSELNVNALLLGDSALYLCASSLEGVGANVLTFGAGSRLTVL.